Below are 2 T cell receptor beta chains sequenced from a single sample in a study of blood T cell repertoires in COVID-19. The method was immunoSEQ multiplex PCR; TCRdb's version includes in-frame clones alone and lacks a portion of them. The sample carries about 150,000 clones, 70% to 85% recorded once. The sequenced sample consisted of peripheral blood. The receptors here all came from a man aged 60-69 years with COVID-19, enrolled during active disease.

This clone was recorded once. The chain joins TRBV2 to TRBJ2-6; D is uncertain. V shed 1 base and J shed 3 bases, with 10 bases lying between them. In germline, CDR1 is SNHLY, CDR2 FYNNEI. The CDR3 sequence is 16 residues long. CDR3 bases: TGTGCCAGCAGTGAAGTAGGCGGTCTTGGGGCCAACGTCCTGACTTTC. This translates into CASSEVGGLGANVLTF.

The J gene is TRBJ1-1, the V gene TRBV7-2; TRBD1 agrees at 10 bases. Germline V gene lookup returns CDR1 SGHTA and CDR2 FQGNSA. The CDR3 runs to 14 residues. The V gene end was trimmed by 5 bases and the J gene end by 6 bases; junction bases not matched to a gene: 6. CDR3 protein: CASSPRTGGSEAFF. CDR3 DNA: TGTGCCAGCAGCCCACGGACAGGGGGATCTGAAGCTTTCTTT.